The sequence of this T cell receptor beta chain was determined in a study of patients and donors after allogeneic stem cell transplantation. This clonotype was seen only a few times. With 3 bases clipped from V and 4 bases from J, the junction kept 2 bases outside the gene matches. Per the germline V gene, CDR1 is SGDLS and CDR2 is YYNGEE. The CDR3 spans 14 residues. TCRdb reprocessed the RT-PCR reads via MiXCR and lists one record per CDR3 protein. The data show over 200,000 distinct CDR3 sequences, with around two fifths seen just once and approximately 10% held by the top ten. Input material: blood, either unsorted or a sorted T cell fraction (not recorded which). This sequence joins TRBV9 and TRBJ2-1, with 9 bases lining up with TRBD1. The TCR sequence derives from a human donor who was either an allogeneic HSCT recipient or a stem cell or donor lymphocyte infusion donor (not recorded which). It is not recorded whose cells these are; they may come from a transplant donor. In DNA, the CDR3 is TGTGCCAGCAGCGCCGGACAGGGGTACAATGAGCAGTTCTTC. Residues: CASSAGQGYNEQFF. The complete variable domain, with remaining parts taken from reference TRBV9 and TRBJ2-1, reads DSGVTQTPKHLITATGQRVTLRCSPRSGDLSVYWYQQSLDQGLQFLIQYYNGEERAKGNILERFSAQQFPDLHSELNLSSLELGDSALYFCASSAGQGYNEQFFGPGTRLTVL.